A selection of T cell receptor beta chains follows, all from one sample in a study of cytomegalovirus exposure and HLA in healthy donors. Clones were sequenced by immunoSEQ multiplex PCR, and TCRdb holds only the in-frame ones, with some missing. The top ten hold around 3% of the sample, which has 130,000 to 150,000 clones, around 80% seen once. Sequencing used PBMCs. The source is a female donor in good health and CMV-seronegative. Both conserved end residues are part of each CDR3. A D gene is named only where the DNA matches it firmly. Clone size is given for some rows only: seen once, a few or many times, or a class if the clone is expanded.

D	V	J	size	CDR3	DNA
-	TRBV28	TRBJ1-4	-	CASSLGGNGEKLFF	TGTGCCAGCAGTTTGGGGGGGAACGGTGAAAAACTGTTTTTT
TRBD1	TRBV10-3	TRBJ1-1	-	CAIQGANTEAFF	TGTGCCATCCAGGGGGCGAACACTGAAGCTTTCTTT
-	TRBV28	TRBJ1-1	-	CASRPPRGGGTEAFF	TGTGCCAGCAGACCCCCTAGGGGGGGAGGTACTGAAGCTTTCTTT
TRBD1	TRBV5-6	TRBJ1-2	-	CASSLVGTGDNYGYTF	TGTGCCAGCAGCTTGGTCGGGACAGGGGACAACTATGGCTACACCTTC
TRBD1	TRBV28	TRBJ1-4	-	CASLNLDRGNEKLFF	TGTGCCAGCCTGAACTTGGACAGGGGAAATGAAAAACTGTTTTTT
TRBD1	TRBV6-5	TRBJ2-3	-	CASSYSGQPYTDTQYF	TGTGCCAGCAGTTACTCGGGACAGCCTTACACAGATACGCAGTATTTT
-	TRBV6-4	TRBJ1-5	-	CASSSGPNQPQHF	TGTGCCAGCAGCTCAGGGCCCAATCAGCCCCAGCATTTT
-	TRBV5-1	TRBJ1-1	few	CASSLGAVNTEAFF	TGCGCCAGCAGCTTGGGGGCAGTGAACACTGAAGCTTTCTTT
-	TRBV2	TRBJ1-5	-	CASKFGAHGSNQPQHF	TGTGCCAGCAAGTTTGGGGCCCATGGGAGCAATCAGCCCCAGCATTTT
-	TRBV5-6	TRBJ1-2	-	CASSLIRGDGYPF	TGTGCCAGCAGCTTGATCAGGGGAGATGGCTACCCCTTC
-	TRBV7-3	TRBJ2-1	-	CASSLTIEGEQFF	TGTGCCAGCAGCTTAACAATCGAGGGTGAGCAGTTCTTC
TRBD1	TRBV6-1	TRBJ1-5	-	CASSEDRGMGQPQHF	TGTGCCAGCAGTGAGGACAGGGGAATGGGTCAGCCCCAGCATTTT
TRBD1	TRBV30	TRBJ1-2	-	CAFQTGKF	TGTGCCTTTCAGACAGGGAAGTTC
TRBD2	TRBV20-1	TRBJ2-1	-	CSAGLVNEQFF	TGCAGTGCGGGACTAGTCAATGAGCAGTTCTTC
-	TRBV2	TRBJ1-1	-	CASSPTRTPGGTEAFF	TGTGCCAGCAGCCCCACCAGAACTCCGGGAGGCACTGAAGCTTTCTTT
-	TRBV7-9	TRBJ1-5	few	CASSLTGEGNQPQHF	TGTGCCAGCAGCCTGACGGGGGAAGGCAATCAGCCCCAGCATTTT
TRBD1	TRBV15	TRBJ1-4	-	CATSRLRDRGRLTNEKLFF	TGTGCCACCAGCAGATTACGGGACAGGGGTCGACTTACTAATGAAAAACTGTTTTTT
TRBD2	TRBV27	TRBJ2-7	-	CASRLERGGHFPHEQYF	TGTGCCAGCCGCTTGGAACGGGGGGGGCATTTTCCTCACGAGCAGTACTTC
-	TRBV10-1	TRBJ1-1	once	CASSESPGLNTEAFF	TGCGCCAGCAGTGAGTCCCCAGGGTTGAACACTGAAGCTTTCTTT
TRBD2	TRBV19	TRBJ2-2	once	CASTWEGPGELFF	TGTGCCAGTACTTGGGAGGGCCCCGGGGAGCTGTTTTTT
-	TRBV7-2	TRBJ1-4	-	CASSLGSGGEKLFF	TGTGCCAGCAGCTTAGGATCCGGGGGGGAAAAACTGTTTTTT
TRBD1	TRBV6-1	TRBJ1-2	-	CASFNRDRVRGYTF	TGTGCCAGTTTTAATAGGGACAGGGTTCGGGGCTACACCTTC
-	TRBV19	TRBJ2-2	-	CASSRGSNSGELFF	TGTGCCAGTAGTAGGGGCTCAAATAGCGGGGAGCTGTTTTTT
-	TRBV6-6	TRBJ2-7	-	CASNIQGFRYEQYF	TGTGCCAGCAATATACAGGGCTTCAGGTACGAGCAGTACTTC